The present T cell receptor beta chain was sequenced within a study of shared clonotypes between healthy human individuals. The CDR3 contains 14 residues. Germline CDR1 is SGHAT and CDR2 is FQDESV (reference sequence). Trimming removed 6 bases from V and 5 bases from J, with 17 bases in between. Using immunoSEQ multiplex PCR, the repertoire was profiled, and TCRdb retains in-frame clones only, with some absent. This table holds about 2.4 million clones, roughly 93% found once. Overall study findings and caveats: In the sorted subsets, rarefaction showed sequencing was incomplete despite large depth.

Each sample came from a Caucasian adult donor living in Nashville, Tennessee. A note on this clone: Antigen: not known.

The V call is TRBV11-1, the J call TRBJ2-7; D call uncertain. This TCR derives from a man younger than 30 in good health. Some clones in this sample may be carry-over from other donors' samples. The sequenced material came from naive CD4+ T cells from PBMCs. Subset: CD45RA+ positively selected. As DNA, the CDR3 is TGTGCCAGCAGTGATGCGGCCCATTCGAACGAGCAGTACTTC. Protein product: CASSDAAHSNEQYF.